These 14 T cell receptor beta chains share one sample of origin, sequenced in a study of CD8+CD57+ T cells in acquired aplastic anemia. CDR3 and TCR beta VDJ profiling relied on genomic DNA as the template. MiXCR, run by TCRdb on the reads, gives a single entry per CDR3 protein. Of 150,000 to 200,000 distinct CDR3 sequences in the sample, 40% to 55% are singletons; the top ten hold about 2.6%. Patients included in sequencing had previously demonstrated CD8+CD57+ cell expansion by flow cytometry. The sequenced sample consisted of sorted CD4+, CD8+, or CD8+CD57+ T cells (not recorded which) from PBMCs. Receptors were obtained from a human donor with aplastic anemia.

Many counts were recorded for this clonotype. The CDR3 is CASGFGLADTGELFF. The DNA of the CDR3 is TGTGCCAGCGGGTTTGGGCTAGCGGACACCGGGGAGCTGTTTTTT. J is TRBJ2-2 and V is TRBV9; 7 bases agree with TRBD2. CDR3 length equals 15 residues. Germline-derived CDR1 and CDR2 are SGDLS and YYNGEE. V lost 7 bases to trimming and J lost 3 bases; unmatched junction nucleotides: 9.

CDR3 amino acids: CASSWGQSNTGELFF. The CDR3 nucleotides are TGTGCCAGCAGCTGGGGACAGTCGAACACCGGGGAGCTGTTTTTT. The chain combines TRBV7-2 with TRBJ2-2; TRBD1 matches 7 bases. After removal of 4 bases from V and 0 bases from J, the junction contained 2 bases not matched to a gene. This CDR3 has 15 residues. Per germline, CDR1 SGHTA and CDR2 FQGNSA.

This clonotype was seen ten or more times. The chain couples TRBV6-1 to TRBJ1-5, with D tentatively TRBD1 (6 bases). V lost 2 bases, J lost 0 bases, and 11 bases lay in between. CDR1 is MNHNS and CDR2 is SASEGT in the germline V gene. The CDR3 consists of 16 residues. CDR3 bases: TGTGCCAGCAGTGAATGGGACATCCGTAGCAATCAGCCCCAGCATTTT. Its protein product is CASSEWDIRSNQPQHF.

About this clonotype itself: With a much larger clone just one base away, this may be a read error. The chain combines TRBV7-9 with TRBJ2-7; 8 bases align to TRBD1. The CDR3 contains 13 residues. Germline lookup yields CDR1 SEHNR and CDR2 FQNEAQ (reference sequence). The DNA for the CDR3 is TGTGCCAGCAGCTTGACAGGGGCCTACGAGCGGTACTTC. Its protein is CASSLTGAYERYF.

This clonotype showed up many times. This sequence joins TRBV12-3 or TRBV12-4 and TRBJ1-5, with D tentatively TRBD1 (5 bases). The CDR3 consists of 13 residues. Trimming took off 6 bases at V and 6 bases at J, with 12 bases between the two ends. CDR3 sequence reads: CASSPGGTQPQHF. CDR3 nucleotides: TGTGCCAGCAGCCCGGGGGGGACTCAGCCCCAGCATTTT.

CDR3 DNA: TGTGCCAGCAGCTTTAGACAGCGCACCACAGATACGCAGTATTTT. Residues: CASSFRQRTTDTQYF. J is TRBJ2-3 and V is TRBV5-6; D perhaps matches TRBD1 (5 bases). Germline V gene lookup returns CDR1 SGHDT and CDR2 YYEEEE. The CDR3 consists of 15 residues. Trimming took 2 bases from V and 2 from J, leaving 12 bases between them.

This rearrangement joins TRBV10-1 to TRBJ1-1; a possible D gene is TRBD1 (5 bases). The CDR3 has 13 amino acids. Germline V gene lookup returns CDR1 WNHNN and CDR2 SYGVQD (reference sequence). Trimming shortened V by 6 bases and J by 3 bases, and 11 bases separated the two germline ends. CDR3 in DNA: TGCGCCAGCAGCGACGCGGGGGACACTGAAGCTTTCTTT. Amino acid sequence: CASSDAGDTEAFF.

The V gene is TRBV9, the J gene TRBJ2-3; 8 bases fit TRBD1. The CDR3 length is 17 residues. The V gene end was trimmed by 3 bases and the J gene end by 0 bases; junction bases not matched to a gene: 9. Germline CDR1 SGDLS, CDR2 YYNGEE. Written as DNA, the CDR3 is TGTGCCAGCAGCGCGGACAGGGCCTACTCTAGCACAGATACGCAGTATTTT. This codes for CASSADRAYSSTDTQYF.

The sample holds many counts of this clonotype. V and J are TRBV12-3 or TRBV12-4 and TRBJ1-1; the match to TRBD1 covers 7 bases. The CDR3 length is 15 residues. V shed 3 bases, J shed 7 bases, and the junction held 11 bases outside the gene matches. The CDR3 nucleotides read TGTGCCAGCAGTTTGGGGACAGTGGAGATAGGTGAAGCTTTCTTT. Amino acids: CASSLGTVEIGEAFF.

Here the CDR3 DNA reads TGTGCCAGTACCGTTACCGGGACAGGGGCCTACGAGCAGTACTTC. Amino acids: CASTVTGTGAYEQYF. The chain employs TRBV19 and TRBJ2-7, with TRBD1 matching over 10 bases. J was trimmed by 2 bases and V by 7 bases; bases with no gene match: 8. The CDR3 spans 15 residues. Germline V gene data show CDR1 as LNHDA and CDR2 as SQIVND (reference sequence).

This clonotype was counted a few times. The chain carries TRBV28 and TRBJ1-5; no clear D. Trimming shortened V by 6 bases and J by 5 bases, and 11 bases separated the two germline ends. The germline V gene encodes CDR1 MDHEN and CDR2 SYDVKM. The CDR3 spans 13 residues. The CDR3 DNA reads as TGTGCCAGCAGACTCGACGGCTATCAGCCCCAGCATTTT. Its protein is CASRLDGYQPQHF.

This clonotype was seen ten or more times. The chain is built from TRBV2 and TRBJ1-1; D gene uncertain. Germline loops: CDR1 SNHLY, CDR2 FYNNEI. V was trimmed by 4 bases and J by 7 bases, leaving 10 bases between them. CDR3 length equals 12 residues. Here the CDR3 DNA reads TGTGCCAGCAGTGCTATGGACGGTGAAGCTTTCTTT. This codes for CASSAMDGEAFF. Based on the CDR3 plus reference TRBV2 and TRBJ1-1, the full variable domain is EPEVTQTPSHQVTQMGQEVILRCVPISNHLYFYWYRQILGQKVEFLVSFYNNEISEKSEIFDDQFSVERPDGSNFTLKIRSTKLEDSAMYFCASSAMDGEAFFGQGTRLTVV.

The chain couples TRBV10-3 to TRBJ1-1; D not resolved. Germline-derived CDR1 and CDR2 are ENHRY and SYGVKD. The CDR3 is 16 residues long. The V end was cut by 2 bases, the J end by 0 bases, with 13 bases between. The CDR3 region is CAISEGHDSMNTEAFF. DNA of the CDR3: TGTGCCATCAGTGAGGGTCACGACTCCATGAACACTGAAGCTTTCTTT.

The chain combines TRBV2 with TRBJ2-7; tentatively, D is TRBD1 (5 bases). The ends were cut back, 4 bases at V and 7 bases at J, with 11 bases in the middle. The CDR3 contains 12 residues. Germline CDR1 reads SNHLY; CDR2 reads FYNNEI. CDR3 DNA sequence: TGTGCCAGCAGTGGGGGCCTAGGGGAGCAGTACTTC. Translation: CASSGGLGEQYF.